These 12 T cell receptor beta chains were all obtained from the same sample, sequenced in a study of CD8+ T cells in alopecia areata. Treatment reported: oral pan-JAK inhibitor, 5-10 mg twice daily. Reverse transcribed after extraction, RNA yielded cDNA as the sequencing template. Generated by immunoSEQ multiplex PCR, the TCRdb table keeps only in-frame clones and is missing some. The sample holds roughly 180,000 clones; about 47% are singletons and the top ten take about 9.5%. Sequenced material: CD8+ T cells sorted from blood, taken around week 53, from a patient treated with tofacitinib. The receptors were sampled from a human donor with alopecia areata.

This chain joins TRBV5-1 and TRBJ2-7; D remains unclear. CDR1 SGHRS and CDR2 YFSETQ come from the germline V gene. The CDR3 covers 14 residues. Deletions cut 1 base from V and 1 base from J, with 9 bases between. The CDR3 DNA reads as TGCGCCAGCAGCTTGTCTGTGGATTCCTACGAGCAGTACTTC. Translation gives CASSLSVDSYEQYF.

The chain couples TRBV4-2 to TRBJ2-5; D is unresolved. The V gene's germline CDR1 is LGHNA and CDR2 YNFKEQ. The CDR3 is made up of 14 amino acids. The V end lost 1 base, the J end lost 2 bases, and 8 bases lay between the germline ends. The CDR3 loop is CASSQGGNQETQYF. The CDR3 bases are TGTGCCAGCAGCCAAGGGGGTAATCAAGAGACCCAGTACTTC.

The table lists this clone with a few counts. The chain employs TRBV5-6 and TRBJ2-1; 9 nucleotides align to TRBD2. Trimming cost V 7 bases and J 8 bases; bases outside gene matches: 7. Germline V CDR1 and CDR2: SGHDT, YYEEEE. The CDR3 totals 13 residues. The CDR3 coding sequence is TGTGCCAGCTCCCACCCTAGCGGGGATGAGCAGTTCTTC. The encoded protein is CASSHPSGDEQFF.

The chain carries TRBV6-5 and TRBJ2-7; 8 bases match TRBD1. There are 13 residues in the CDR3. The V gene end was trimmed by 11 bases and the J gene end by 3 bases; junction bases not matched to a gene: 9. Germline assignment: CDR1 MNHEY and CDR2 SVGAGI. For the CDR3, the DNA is TGTGCCGTTCGAGCCGGGACAGGCTACGAGCAGTACTTC. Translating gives CAVRAGTGYEQYF.

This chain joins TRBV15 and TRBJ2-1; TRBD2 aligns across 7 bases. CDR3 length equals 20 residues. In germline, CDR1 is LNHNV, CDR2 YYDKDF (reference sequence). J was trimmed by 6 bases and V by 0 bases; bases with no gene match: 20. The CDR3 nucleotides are TGTGCCACCAGCAGAGATCACCCCGCCGGGGAGGGACTGGACTCCAATGAGCAGTTCTTC. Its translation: CATSRDHPAGEGLDSNEQFF.

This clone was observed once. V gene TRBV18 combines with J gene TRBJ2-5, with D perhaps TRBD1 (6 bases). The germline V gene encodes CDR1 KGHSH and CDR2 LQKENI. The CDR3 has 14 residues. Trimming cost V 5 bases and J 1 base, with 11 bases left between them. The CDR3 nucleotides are TGTGCCAGCTCAAACGGACAGTCCCAAGAGACCCAGTACTTC. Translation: CASSNGQSQETQYF.

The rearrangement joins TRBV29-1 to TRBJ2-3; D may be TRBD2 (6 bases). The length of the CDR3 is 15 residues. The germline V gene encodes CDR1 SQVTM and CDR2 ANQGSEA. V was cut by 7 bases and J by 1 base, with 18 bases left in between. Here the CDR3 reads CSGSRWGGGTDTQYF. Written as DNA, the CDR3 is TGCAGCGGTAGTCGTTGGGGCGGGGGCACAGATACGCAGTATTTT.

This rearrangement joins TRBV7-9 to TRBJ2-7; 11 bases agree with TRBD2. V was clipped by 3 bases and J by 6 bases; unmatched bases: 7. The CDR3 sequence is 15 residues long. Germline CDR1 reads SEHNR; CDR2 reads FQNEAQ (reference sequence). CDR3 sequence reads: CASSLSTSGGFEQYF. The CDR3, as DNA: TGTGCCAGCAGCTTGTCTACTAGCGGGGGTTTCGAGCAGTACTTC.

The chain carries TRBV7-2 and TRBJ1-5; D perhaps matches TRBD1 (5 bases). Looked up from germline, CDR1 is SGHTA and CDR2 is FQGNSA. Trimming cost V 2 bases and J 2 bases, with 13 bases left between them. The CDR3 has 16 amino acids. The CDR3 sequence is CASSLTAGIGNQPQHF. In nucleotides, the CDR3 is TGTGCCAGCAGCTTAACCGCAGGGATAGGCAATCAGCCCCAGCATTTT.

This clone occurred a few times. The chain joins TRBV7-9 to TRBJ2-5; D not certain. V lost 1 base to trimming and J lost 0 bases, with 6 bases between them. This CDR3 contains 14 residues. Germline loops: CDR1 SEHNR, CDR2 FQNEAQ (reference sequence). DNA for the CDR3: TGTGCCAGCAGCTTAGTCGAGTACCAAGAGACCCAGTACTTC. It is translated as CASSLVEYQETQYF.

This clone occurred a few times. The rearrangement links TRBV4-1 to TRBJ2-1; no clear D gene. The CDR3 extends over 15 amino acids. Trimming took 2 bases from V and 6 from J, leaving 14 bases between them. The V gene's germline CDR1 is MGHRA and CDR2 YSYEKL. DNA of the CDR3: TGCGCCAGCAGCCAAACCCCCCTATTTCGCAATGAGCAGTTCTTC. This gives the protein CASSQTPLFRNEQFF.

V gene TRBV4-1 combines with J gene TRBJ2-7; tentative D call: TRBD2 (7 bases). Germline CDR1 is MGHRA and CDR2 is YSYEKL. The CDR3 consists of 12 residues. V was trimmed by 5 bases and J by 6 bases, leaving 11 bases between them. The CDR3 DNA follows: TGCGCCAGCAGCGAGGGGGAGGGCGAGCAGTACTTC. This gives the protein CASSEGEGEQYF.